A single sample gave rise to the 13 T cell receptor beta chains below, sequenced in a study of regulatory T cells in long-lasting Graves disease. iRepertoire HTBI primers and Arm-PCR of CDR3 regions built TCR beta libraries. TCRdb reprocessed the multiplex PCR reads with MiXCR, giving one entry per CDR3 protein. Here the sample spans 250,000 or so distinct CDR3 sequences, over 20% being singletons. Time point noted: newly diagnosed GD, antithyroid drugs for less than 3 months. PBMCs were the source of the RNA used for TCR sequencing. The sequenced sample was peripheral blood mononuclear cells (PBMCs), obtained at new diagnosis, from a patient treated with antithyroid drugs. Receptors originate from a female donor with Graves disease.

This clonotype was seen only a few times. The gene calls are TRBV28 and TRBJ1-3, with D unresolved. V dropped 8 bases and J dropped 7 bases, with 12 bases sitting between them. Germline CDR1 is MDHEN and CDR2 is SYDVKM. The CDR3 totals 12 residues. The CDR3, as DNA: TGTGCCAGCGAGGGAGTCGGGAACACCATATATTTT. Amino acid sequence: CASEGVGNTIYF. Based on the CDR3 plus reference TRBV28 and TRBJ1-3, the full variable domain is DVKVTQSSRYLVKRTGEKVFLECVQDMDHENMFWYRQDPGLGLRLIYFSYDVKMKEKGDIPEGYSVSREKKERFSLILESASTNQTSMYLCASEGVGNTIYFGEGSWLTVV.

This clonotype showed up just a few times. The chain is built from TRBV10-3 and TRBJ2-7; 11 nucleotides agree with TRBD2. The CDR3 contains 12 residues. Per germline, CDR1 ENHRY and CDR2 SYGVKD. V dropped 9 bases and J dropped 7; count of bases not matched to a gene: 5. CDR3 amino acids: CAISGGADEQYF. DNA for the CDR3: TGTGCCATTAGCGGGGGGGCTGATGAGCAGTACTTC.

This clonotype appeared many times. This chain connects TRBV18 to TRBJ1-2; the D gene is possibly TRBD1 (5 bases). Trimming removed 3 bases from V and 4 bases from J, with 15 bases in between. Per the germline V gene, CDR1 is KGHSH and CDR2 is LQKENI. The CDR3 is made up of 15 amino acids. CDR3 amino acids: CASSPGRGGAYGYTF. The CDR3 DNA is TGTGCCAGCTCACCCGGACGGGGAGGGGCCTATGGCTACACCTTC.

This clonotype was seen many times. V is TRBV3-1 and J is TRBJ2-2, with 11 positions matching TRBD2. J lost 4 bases, V lost 4 bases, and 2 bases had no gene match. The V gene's germline CDR1 is LGHDT and CDR2 YNNKEL (reference sequence). The CDR3 contains 15 residues. The DNA of the CDR3 is TGTGCCAGCAGCCGACTAGCGGGGTTCACCGGGGAGCTGTTTTTT. Encoded protein: CASSRLAGFTGELFF.

The table lists this clonotype with many counts. The chain links TRBV27 to TRBJ2-3; D is uncertain. Germline V gene lookup returns CDR1 MNHEY and CDR2 SMNVEV (reference sequence). Trimming took 7 bases from V and 0 from J, leaving 11 bases between them. This CDR3 has 14 residues. CDR3 amino acids: CASTGLTSTDTQYF. The CDR3 coding sequence is TGTGCCAGCACCGGGCTAACAAGCACAGATACGCAGTATTTT.

This clonotype was observed at least ten times. The gene calls are TRBV20-1 and TRBJ2-1; 15 bases fit TRBD2. The CDR3 totals 18 residues. Germline CDR1 is DFQATT and CDR2 is SNEGSKA (reference sequence). With V trimmed by 6 bases and J by 7 bases, 16 bases remained unmatched. The CDR3: CSAPFPGTSGRPTNEQFF. CDR3 DNA: TGCAGTGCCCCCTTCCCCGGGACTAGCGGGAGGCCTACAAATGAGCAGTTCTTC.

The chain combines TRBV10-3 with TRBJ2-7, with D perhaps matching TRBD2 (5 bases). The CDR3 consists of 14 residues. CDR1 and CDR2 (germline): ENHRY, SYGVKD. The V and J ends lost 2 bases and 2 bases respectively, with 10 bases between them. CDR3 amino acids: CAISERDVTYEQYF. CDR3 coding DNA: TGTGCCATCAGTGAGCGGGATGTCACCTACGAGCAGTACTTC.

This clonotype was counted at least ten times. The chain links TRBV6-1 to TRBJ1-2, with unresolved D. The CDR3 extends over 14 amino acids. The ends were cut back, 9 bases at V and 5 bases at J, with 19 bases in the middle. The germline gives CDR1 MNHNS, CDR2 SASEGT. This chain's CDR3 is CASWKAGPPYGYTF. In DNA form, the CDR3 reads TGTGCCAGTTGGAAGGCCGGGCCACCTTATGGCTACACCTTC.

This rearrangement joins TRBV24-1 to TRBJ2-2, with D maybe TRBD1 (6 bases). CDR1 KGHDR and CDR2 SFDVKD come from the germline V gene. CDR3 size: 15 residues. Trimming left V 4 bases short and J 3 bases short, with 11 bases between. The CDR3 DNA reads TGTGCCACCAGTGACAGGGGTTATGACACCGGGGAGCTGTTTTTT. Translated, it gives CATSDRGYDTGELFF.

This clonotype was observed at least ten times. The V and J genes are TRBV2 and TRBJ1-4; D not resolved. The CDR3 is made up of 14 amino acids. Trimming removed 1 base at V and 5 bases at J, with 8 bases between. From germline, CDR1 is SNHLY and CDR2 FYNNEI. The CDR3 loop is CASSEGRKNEKLFF. The CDR3 bases are TGTGCCAGCAGTGAAGGGCGGAAAAATGAAAAACTGTTTTTT.

This clonotype was found many times. The gene calls are TRBV20-1 and TRBJ2-7; 7 bases map to TRBD1. V was clipped by 6 bases and J by 4 bases; unmatched bases: 9. The germline CDR1 and CDR2 sequences are DFQATT and SNEGSKA (reference sequence). This CDR3 spans 13 amino acids. The chain's CDR3 is CSAAATGRYEQYF. CDR3 coding DNA: TGCAGTGCCGCAGCGACAGGGCGGTACGAGCAGTACTTC.

Details on this clonotype: A read error is possible here, since a much larger clone lies one base away. V is TRBV4-1 and J is TRBJ1-1; D gene unclear. The germline V gene encodes CDR1 MGHRA and CDR2 YSYEKL. This CDR3 has 13 amino acids. In nucleotides, the CDR3 is TGCGCCGGCAGAGACGGCATGAACACTGAAGCTTTCTTT. As protein: CAGRDGMNTEAFF.

This clonotype has at least ten counts. The chain uses TRBV7-3 and TRBJ1-1; 7 nucleotides agree with TRBD1. The CDR3 has 14 residues. V shed 3 bases and J 4 bases; nucleotides not matched to a gene: 5. CDR1 is SGHTA, CDR2 FQGTGA, per germline. The CDR3 reads CASSFRQGSTEAFF. The CDR3 region has the DNA TGTGCCAGCAGCTTTCGACAGGGTAGCACTGAAGCTTTCTTT. The full variable domain, in which reference TRBV7-3 and TRBJ1-1 provide the parts outside the CDR3, is GAGVSQTPSNKVTEKGKYVELRCDPISGHTALYWYRQSLGQGPEFLIYFQGTGAADDSGLPNDRFFAVRPEGSVSTLKIQRTERGDSAVYLCASSFRQGSTEAFFGQGTRLTVV.